Shown below are 2 T cell receptor beta chains from a single sample sequenced in a study of shared T cell receptors in the human thymus. Clones were read by immunoSEQ multiplex PCR, and TCRdb kept only the in-frame ones, dropping some. Counted here are about 380,000 clones, more than 85% occurring once; the ten biggest clones make up 0.015% to 0.02%. Sequenced: thymocytes. These receptors were obtained from a human donor.

The chain joins TRBV4-2 to TRBJ2-7; D remains unclear. CDR1 is LGHNA, CDR2 YNFKEQ, per germline. There are 15 residues in the CDR3. The ends were cut back, 1 base at V and 4 bases at J, with 14 bases in the middle. CDR3 DNA sequence: TGTGCCAGCAGCCAAGTTGGCTTCCACTCATACGAGCAGTACTTC. Translating gives CASSQVGFHSYEQYF.

This rearrangement joins TRBV28 to TRBJ2-1; TRBD1 is a possible D gene (6 bases). Germline V CDR1 and CDR2: MDHEN, SYDVKM. This CDR3 is built from 14 residues. V gave up 6 bases and J gave up 6 bases, with 15 bases separating them. The DNA of the CDR3 is TGTGCCAGCAGCCCCTTTAGGGGGTCCAATGAGCAGTTCTTC. This translates into CASSPFRGSNEQFF.